The entry that follows covers one T cell receptor beta chain sequence. Its antigen is unknown. This sample is drawn from a study of cytomegalovirus exposure and HLA in healthy donors. Study observations and caveats: According to reports, the classifier identified cytomegalovirus status with high specificity and sensitivity.

Germline values: CDR1 MDHEN, CDR2 SYDVKM. CDR3 length: 17 amino acids. V lost 6 bases, J lost 4 bases, and 16 bases stayed unmatched. Generated by immunoSEQ multiplex PCR, the TCRdb table keeps only in-frame clones and is missing some. This table has 150,000 or so clones, 89% appearing once. This chain connects TRBV28 to TRBJ1-2; 8 bases are a match to TRBD1. Source material: PBMCs. The receptor's source is a woman younger than 30 in good health and CMV-seropositive. This chain's CDR3 is CASSQSGLGQDSYGYTF. CDR3 bases: TGTGCCAGCAGCCAATCCGGACTGGGACAGGACTCCTATGGCTACACCTTC.